The present T cell receptor (beta chain) was sequenced within a study of T cell responses to AZD1222 COVID-19 vaccine. Study-wide results and limits: The study found Spike-specific TCR breadth and depth rose after two AZD1222 doses. Baseline serology detected seropositivity in only a handful of AZD1222 recipients. Nearly half of spike-specific TCRs reportedly target variant regions that are unmutated in the B.1.351 and B.1.1.7 variants. Vaccine-related CD4 TCRs covered spike, predominating at 160-218 and 743-854.

Note on this clone: Its antigen remains unknown.

The CDR3 is 17 residues long. J gave up 1 base and V 6 bases, and 10 bases lay outside the gene matches. Per the germline V gene, CDR1 is MNHEY and CDR2 is SVGEGT. Clones were sequenced by immunoSEQ multiplex PCR, and TCRdb holds only the in-frame ones, with some missing. In the table there are around 140,000 clones, about nine tenths of which are singletons. V usage is TRBV6-2 or TRBV6-3 and J usage is TRBJ2-2; 8 bases align to TRBD2. This TCR derives from an adult who received the AZD1222 COVID-19 vaccine. The sequenced sample was peripheral blood, obtained 28 days after the second AZD1222 dose. The CDR3 protein is CASSPGRVWQNTGELFF. CDR3 bases: TGTGCCAGCAGCCCCGGGAGGGTCTGGCAGAACACCGGGGAGCTGTTTTTT.